This T cell receptor beta chain derives from a study of cytomegalovirus exposure and HLA in healthy donors. Study conclusions and caveats: With DRB1 most and HLA-C fewest, TCR association rates differed between HLA loci in a later analysis. Among TCR beta chains of equal frequency, HLA-associated ones were more clonally expanded in a later analysis. Analyses of presence/absence relied on an assumption of roughly uniform sequencing depth across donors.

As for this clone: Its antigen is currently unknown. Other DNA sequences in this specimen translate into the identical CDR3.

The study sampled nominally healthy donors, though unrecorded immune exposures were likely. With 5 bases clipped from V and 4 bases from J, the junction kept 1 base outside the gene matches. The germline V gene has CDR1 SGHVS and CDR2 FNYEAQ. The CDR3 has 12 amino acids. PCR used 60 Vbeta primers and 13 Jbeta primers. Method: immunoSEQ multiplex PCR; TCRdb's copy keeps in-frame clones and lacks some. Among roughly 250,000 clones, approximately 85% were seen once, and the ten largest hold about 2%. The genes are TRBV7-6 and TRBJ2-7; 8 bases are shared with TRBD1. This TCR was sampled from a woman aged 40 to 49 in good health and CMV-seropositive. Source material: PBMCs. This chain's CDR3 is CASSRQGYEQYF. CDR3 coding DNA: TGTGCCAGCAGCCGACAGGGGTACGAGCAGTACTTC.